This T cell receptor (beta chain) was profiled in a study of blood T cell repertoires in COVID-19. Study information: Specimens from acute and convalescent COVID-19 originated in the United States, Italy and Spain. T cells, B-cell-depleted T cells, or PBMCs supplied cDNA or gDNA.

Authors' analysis steps: Nucleated cell counts were estimated from reference gene primer amplification. Using immunoSEQ multiplex PCR, the repertoire was profiled, and TCRdb retains in-frame clones only, with some absent. That table gives V, J and clone size, and the DNA gave D and trimming. Here the sample spans around 220,000 clones, 80% being singletons. The origin of this receptor is a human donor in a cohort sampled during active COVID-19. The specimen was peripheral blood.

The chain's CDR3 is CASSADRAQPQHF. CDR3 nucleotides: TGTGCCAGCAGCGCAGACAGGGCTCAGCCCCAGCATTTT. V and J are TRBV11-2 and TRBJ1-5; 7 bases line up with TRBD1. V shed 5 bases, J shed 6 bases, and the junction held 4 bases outside the gene matches. The CDR3 length is 13 residues. Per germline, CDR1 SGHAT and CDR2 FQNNGV.